Listed below are T cell receptor beta chains from one sample, sequenced in a study of patients and donors after allogeneic stem cell transplantation. Each CDR3 protein gets one entry after TCRdb re-called the RT-PCR reads with MiXCR. The repertoire includes a few hundred thousand distinct CDR3 sequences, about 14% of them detected once, and roughly 11% sits in the top ten. Sequencing used blood, either unsorted or a sorted T cell fraction (not recorded which). The source of these receptors is a human donor who was either an allogeneic HSCT recipient or a stem cell or donor lymphocyte infusion donor (not recorded which). It is not recorded whose cells these are; they may come from a transplant donor. CDR3s include the opening cysteine and the closing phenylalanine or tryptophan. Each record gives: clone size, D gene, V gene, J gene, CDR3 protein, CDR3 DNA. A D gene is named only where the DNA matches it firmly. Only some rows state a clone size, as once, few, many or a class for expanded clones.

size: many
D: .
V: TRBV29-1
J: TRBJ2-1
CDR3: CSVVYSYNEQFF
DNA: TGCAGCGTTGTATACTCCTACAATGAGCAGTTCTTC

size: many
D: TRBD1
V: TRBV12-3/TRBV12-4
J: TRBJ2-7
CDR3: CASHPGTGVHEQYF
DNA: TGTGCCAGCCATCCCGGGACAGGGGTCCACGAGCAGTACTTC

size: .
D: .
V: TRBV7-9
J: TRBJ2-1
CDR3: CASSLTWVGRGYNEQFF
DNA: TGTGCCAGCAGCTTAACCTGGGTGGGCCGGGGGTACAATGAGCAGTTCTTC

size: .
D: .
V: TRBV29-1
J: TRBJ1-2
CDR3: CSVTLGGAGAGYTF
DNA: TGCAGCGTCACCCTAGGGGGGGCGGGTGCTGGCTACACCTTC

size: few
D: .
V: TRBV4-1
J: TRBJ1-2
CDR3: CASSPPWGAIDGYTF
DNA: TGCGCCAGCAGCCCCCCGTGGGGGGCAATTGATGGCTACACCTTC

size: .
D: TRBD2
V: TRBV4-3
J: TRBJ2-5
CDR3: CASSQETSGVGKETQYF
DNA: TGCGCCAGCAGCCAAGAGACTAGCGGGGTTGGGAAAGAGACCCAGTACTTC

size: many
D: TRBD2
V: TRBV6-1
J: TRBJ2-3
CDR3: CASTLSGAVTDTQYF
DNA: TGTGCCAGCACCCTCAGCGGGGCCGTCACAGATACGCAGTATTTT

size: few
D: .
V: TRBV20-1
J: TRBJ2-7
CDR3: CSGMGSSYEQYF
DNA: TGCAGTGGGATGGGGAGCTCCTACGAGCAGTACTTC

size: .
D: TRBD2
V: TRBV6-2/TRBV6-3
J: TRBJ2-5
CDR3: CASGTGTSGGAPETQYF
DNA: TGTGCCAGCGGCACCGGGACTAGCGGGGGGGCCCCAGAGACCCAGTACTTC

size: few
D: TRBD1
V: TRBV6-1
J: TRBJ1-3
CDR3: CASRSRDRAGNTIYF
DNA: TGTGCCAGCAGAAGCCGGGACAGGGCTGGAAACACCATATATTTT

size: .
D: .
V: TRBV7-9
J: TRBJ2-1
CDR3: CASSLVGSGTSNEQFF
DNA: TGTGCCAGCAGCTTGGTAGGATCCGGGACGAGCAATGAGCAGTTCTTC

size: .
D: .
V: TRBV10-3
J: TRBJ1-5
CDR3: CAISDRSEQPQHF
DNA: TGTGCCATCAGTGATCGGTCGGAGCAGCCCCAGCATTTT

size: many
D: TRBD2
V: TRBV5-1
J: TRBJ2-5
CDR3: CASSLSGIRQETQYF
DNA: TGCGCCAGCAGCTTGAGCGGGATCAGACAAGAGACCCAGTACTTC

size: .
D: .
V: TRBV29-1
J: TRBJ1-2
CDR3: CSVDLNYGYTF
DNA: TGCAGCGTTGACCTGAACTATGGCTACACCTTC

size: .
D: TRBD1
V: TRBV7-2
J: TRBJ2-2
CDR3: CASSSQQGVGELFF
DNA: TGTGCCAGCAGCTCCCAACAGGGGGTCGGGGAGCTGTTTTTT

size: few
D: TRBD2
V: TRBV6-1
J: TRBJ2-1
CDR3: CASTERDAKFF
DNA: TGTGCCAGCACTGAGCGGGACGCTAAGTTCTTC

size: .
D: TRBD1
V: TRBV12-3/TRBV12-4
J: TRBJ1-5
CDR3: CASSPRTGRSNQPQHF
DNA: TGTGCCAGCAGCCCAAGGACAGGGCGCAGCAATCAGCCCCAGCATTTT

size: many
D: TRBD1
V: TRBV7-2
J: TRBJ1-4
CDR3: CASSLGTGIVNEKLFF
DNA: TGTGCCAGCAGCTTAGGGACAGGGATCGTTAATGAAAAACTGTTTTTT

size: .
D: TRBD1
V: TRBV4-1
J: TRBJ2-5
CDR3: CASSQDLVGQGPSGTQYF
DNA: TGCGCCAGCAGCCAAGATCTTGTCGGACAGGGGCCGTCCGGGACCCAGTACTTC

size: .
D: TRBD2
V: TRBV20-1
J: TRBJ2-1
CDR3: CSARASGRARNEQFF
DNA: TGCAGTGCTAGAGCTAGCGGGAGAGCGCGGAATGAGCAGTTCTTC

size: .
D: .
V: TRBV29-1
J: TRBJ1-4
CDR3: CSARRGGGNEKLFF
DNA: TGCAGCGCCCGCCGAGGGGGGGGTAATGAAAAACTGTTTTTT

size: .
D: .
V: TRBV20-1
J: TRBJ1-4
CDR3: CSATLDSATNEKLFF
DNA: TGCAGTGCGACCCTCGACAGTGCAACTAATGAAAAACTGTTTTTT

size: .
D: TRBD2
V: TRBV20-1
J: TRBJ2-3
CDR3: CSARDASGRTDTQYF
DNA: TGCAGTGCTAGAGATGCTAGCGGACGCACAGATACGCAGTATTTT

size: few
D: .
V: TRBV5-1
J: TRBJ1-1
CDR3: CASSKQGGGTEAFF
DNA: TGCGCCAGCAGCAAACAGGGAGGAGGGACTGAAGCTTTCTTT

size: .
D: TRBD2
V: TRBV4-2
J: TRBJ2-2
CDR3: CASSQAVAGDGGELFF
DNA: TGTGCCAGCAGCCAAGCCGTAGCGGGAGATGGCGGGGAGCTGTTTTTT

size: .
D: .
V: TRBV20-1
J: TRBJ1-6
CDR3: CSAISRGHSPLHF
DNA: TGCAGTGCTATCAGCAGGGGACATTCACCCCTCCACTTT

size: .
D: .
V: TRBV19
J: TRBJ2-7
CDR3: CARTRDTTYEQYF
DNA: TGTGCCAGAACAAGGGACACTACCTACGAGCAGTACTTC

size: .
D: .
V: TRBV5-1
J: TRBJ2-3
CDR3: CASTDRVSGPSTDTQYF
DNA: TGCGCCAGCACCGATAGGGTATCTGGGCCAAGCACAGATACGCAGTATTTT

size: many
D: .
V: TRBV20-1
J: TRBJ1-5
CDR3: CSAREVKGIRPQHF
DNA: TGCAGTGCTAGAGAAGTGAAGGGGATCCGGCCCCAGCATTTT

size: .
D: TRBD1
V: TRBV19
J: TRBJ1-1
CDR3: CASSISAGGGQNTEAFF
DNA: TGTGCCAGTAGTATTTCGGCAGGGGGAGGCCAAAACACTGAAGCTTTCTTT

size: many
D: .
V: TRBV6-2/TRBV6-3
J: TRBJ1-2
CDR3: CASSYQGWAGYTF
DNA: TGTGCCAGCAGTTACCAGGGATGGGCTGGCTACACCTTC

size: .
D: .
V: TRBV5-1
J: TRBJ2-5
CDR3: CASSLTGAMETQYF
DNA: TGCGCCAGCAGCTTAACGGGGGCTATGGAGACCCAGTACTTC

size: many
D: .
V: TRBV29-1
J: TRBJ2-7
CDR3: CSVQGSYEQYF
DNA: TGCAGCGTACAGGGTTCCTACGAGCAGTACTTC

size: many
D: TRBD2
V: TRBV20-1
J: TRBJ2-3
CDR3: CSALKTSGVTDTQYF
DNA: TGCAGTGCCCTCAAGACTAGCGGGGTCACAGATACGCAGTATTTT

size: few
D: .
V: TRBV20-1
J: TRBJ2-3
CDR3: CSAFNDFSASTDTQYF
DNA: TGCAGTGCTTTTAACGACTTTTCCGCTAGCACAGATACGCAGTATTTT

size: many
D: TRBD2
V: TRBV27
J: TRBJ2-5
CDR3: CASSLSGGALETQYF
DNA: TGTGCCAGCAGTTTGAGCGGGGGGGCATTGGAGACCCAGTACTTC

size: .
D: .
V: TRBV6-2/TRBV6-3
J: TRBJ1-2
CDR3: CASTQGRGGYTF
DNA: TGTGCCAGCACCCAAGGCAGGGGTGGCTACACCTTC

size: few
D: TRBD2
V: TRBV10-3
J: TRBJ2-1
CDR3: CAIRGSGGAYNEQFF
DNA: TGTGCCATCAGGGGTTCGGGAGGAGCCTACAATGAGCAGTTCTTC

size: .
D: TRBD2
V: TRBV6-1
J: TRBJ2-5
CDR3: CASRLAGVGETQYF
DNA: TGTGCCAGCAGACTAGCGGGAGTAGGGGAGACCCAGTACTTC

size: many
D: TRBD1
V: TRBV12-3/TRBV12-4
J: TRBJ2-1
CDR3: CASGIRTGGYNEQFF
DNA: TGTGCCAGCGGAATTCGGACAGGGGGTTACAATGAGCAGTTCTTC

size: many
D: .
V: TRBV12-3/TRBV12-4
J: TRBJ1-2
CDR3: CASSLSSNGYTF
DNA: TGTGCCAGCAGTTTATCTAGTAATGGCTACACCTTC

size: few
D: .
V: TRBV12-3/TRBV12-4
J: TRBJ1-4
CDR3: CASSLGSDHNEKLFF
DNA: TGTGCCAGCAGTTTAGGGTCCGACCACAATGAAAAACTGTTTTTT

size: many
D: .
V: TRBV9
J: TRBJ1-4
CDR3: CASSPRQVATNEKLFF
DNA: TGTGCCAGCAGCCCCCGACAGGTTGCAACTAATGAAAAACTGTTTTTT

size: many
D: .
V: TRBV11-2
J: TRBJ1-2
CDR3: CASSPRTDYGYTF
DNA: TGTGCCAGCAGCCCGCGGACAGATTATGGCTACACCTTC